This T cell receptor (beta chain) stems from a study of OX40 agonist ivuxolimab in advanced cancers. Study background: An agonistic anti-OX40 (CD134) antibody, ivuxolimab, was used to treat the patients. Having had anti-PD-1, anti-PD-L1 or anti-CTLA-4 therapy before was allowed, and roughly 40% had some.

Overall study findings and caveats: Some of the lowest clonal expansion was seen in partial responders at 0.1-3.0 mg/kg.

As for this clone: Its target is not known.

The CDR3 covers 15 residues. Germline values: CDR1 LNHDA, CDR2 SQIVND (reference sequence). V was shortened by 1 base and J by 2 bases, with 12 bases between the two germline ends. The table came from immunoSEQ multiplex PCR; TCRdb's copy has only in-frame clones and leaves some out. The sample includes some 60,000 clones, roughly 90% of them seen just once. This receptor was obtained from an adult with an advanced solid tumor such as melanoma, head and neck, liver or kidney cancer. The chain employs TRBV19 and TRBJ2-7; D remains ambiguous. The input for sequencing was CD4+ or CD8+ T cells sorted from blood, taken in a trial of the OX40 agonist ivuxolimab. DNA for the CDR3: TGTGCCAGTAGTATAGGCGGCAGCCAAACCTACGAGCAGTACTTC. Translated, it gives CASSIGGSQTYEQYF.